The present T cell receptor (beta chain) was sequenced within a study of shared clonotypes between healthy human individuals. Overall study context: Researchers drew samples from two women and a few men aged 18 to 49.

A single count supports this clone. The donor population consisted of healthy HIV-negative adults with no recent acute infections or vaccinations. V was pared by 3 bases and J by 4 bases, with 5 bases of the junction left unmatched. There are 15 residues in the CDR3. Per germline, CDR1 LNHDA and CDR2 SQIVND (reference sequence). Sequenced by immunoSEQ multiplex PCR; TCRdb stores in-frame clones only, minus some. This table has some 1,600,000 clones, approximately 98% appearing once. The source material was naive CD4+ T cells sorted from blood. The subset denotes: CD45RA+ positively selected. The genes are TRBV19 and TRBJ2-1, with 8 bases that match TRBD2. The receptor was derived from a man aged 25 to 40 in good health. Written as DNA, the CDR3 is TGTGCCAGTAGTATGACGGCTAGCGGGTACAATGAGCAGTTCTTC. This gives the protein CASSMTASGYNEQFF.